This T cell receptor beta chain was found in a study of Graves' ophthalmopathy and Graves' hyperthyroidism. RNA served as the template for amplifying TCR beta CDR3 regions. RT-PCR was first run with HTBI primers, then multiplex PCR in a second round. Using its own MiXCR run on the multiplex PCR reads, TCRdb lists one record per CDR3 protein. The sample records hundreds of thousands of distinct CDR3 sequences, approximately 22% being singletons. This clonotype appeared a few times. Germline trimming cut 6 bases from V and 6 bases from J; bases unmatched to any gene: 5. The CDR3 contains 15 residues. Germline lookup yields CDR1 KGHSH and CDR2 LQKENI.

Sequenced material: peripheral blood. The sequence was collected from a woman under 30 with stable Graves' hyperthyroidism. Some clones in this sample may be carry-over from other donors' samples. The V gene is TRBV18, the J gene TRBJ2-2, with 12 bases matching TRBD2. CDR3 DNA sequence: TGTGCCAGCTCGCAGACTAGCGGGAGCTCCGGGGAGCTGTTTTTT. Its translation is CASSQTSGSSGELFF.